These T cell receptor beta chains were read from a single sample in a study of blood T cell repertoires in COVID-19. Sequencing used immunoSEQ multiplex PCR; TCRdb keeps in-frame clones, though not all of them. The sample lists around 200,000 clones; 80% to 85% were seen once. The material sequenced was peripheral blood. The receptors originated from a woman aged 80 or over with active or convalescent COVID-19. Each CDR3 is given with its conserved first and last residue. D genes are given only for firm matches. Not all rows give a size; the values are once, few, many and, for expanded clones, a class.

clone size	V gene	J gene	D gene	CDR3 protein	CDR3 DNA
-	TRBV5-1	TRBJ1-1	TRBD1	CASIGGAGSTEAFF	TGCGCCAGCATAGGGGGCGCGGGGAGCACTGAAGCTTTCTTT
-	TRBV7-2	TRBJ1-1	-	CASSLDRRGNTEAFF	TGTGCCAGCAGCTTAGATCGGAGAGGGAACACTGAAGCTTTCTTT
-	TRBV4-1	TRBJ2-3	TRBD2	CASSPLADSTDTQYF	TGCGCCAGCAGCCCCCTAGCGGACAGCACAGATACGCAGTATTTT
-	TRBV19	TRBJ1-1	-	CASSIRRHRAGEGEAFF	TGTGCCAGTAGTATAAGGCGTCATAGGGCAGGGGAAGGTGAAGCTTTCTTT
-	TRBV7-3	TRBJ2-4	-	CASSFICIAKNIQYF	TGTGCCAGCAGCTTTATCTGTATAGCCAAAAACATTCAGTACTTC
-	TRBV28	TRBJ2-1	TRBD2	CASSLNWGGRNEQFF	TGTGCCAGCAGTTTAAACTGGGGGGGTAGGAATGAGCAGTTCTTC
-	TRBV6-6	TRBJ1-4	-	CASSDRTGRVEKLFF	TGTGCCAGCAGTGACAGAACAGGGAGGGTTGAAAAACTGTTTTTT
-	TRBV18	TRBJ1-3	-	CASSTDIRSGNTIYF	TGTGCCAGCTCAACGGACATAAGATCTGGAAACACCATATATTTT
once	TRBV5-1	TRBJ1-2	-	CASRGGETNYGYTF	TGCGCCAGCAGGGGGGGAGAAACTAACTATGGCTACACCTTC
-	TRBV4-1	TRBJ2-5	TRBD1	CASSQDRVQETQYF	TGCGCCAGCAGCCAGGACAGGGTCCAAGAGACCCAGTACTTC
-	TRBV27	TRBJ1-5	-	CASSQRYRDTDSNQPQHF	TGTGCCAGCAGCCAGCGATACCGGGACACAGATAGCAATCAGCCCCAGCATTTT
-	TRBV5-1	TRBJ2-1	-	CASSFEGVGQFF	TGCGCCAGCAGCTTCGAGGGAGTGGGGCAGTTCTTC
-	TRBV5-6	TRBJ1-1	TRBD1	CASSSAGGGNEAFF	TGTGCCAGCAGCTCCGCAGGGGGCGGGAATGAAGCTTTCTTT
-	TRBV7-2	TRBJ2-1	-	CASSLSPSGGTMVFF	TGTGCCAGCAGCTTGTCCCCCAGCGGAGGTACAATGGTCTTCTTC
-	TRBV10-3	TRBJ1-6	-	CAITTDRDNSPLHF	TGTGCCATCACTACGGACAGAGATAATTCACCCCTCCACTTT
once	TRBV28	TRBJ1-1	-	CASNEVPGWNTEAFF	TGTGCCAGCAACGAGGTGCCGGGTTGGAACACTGAAGCTTTCTTT
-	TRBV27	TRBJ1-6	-	CASSPTTEPYNSPLHF	TGTGCCAGCAGTCCAACGACAGAGCCCTATAATTCACCCCTCCACTTT
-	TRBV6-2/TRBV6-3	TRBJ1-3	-	CASSRQGNTIYF	TGTGCCAGCAGTCGCCAGGGAAACACCATATATTTT
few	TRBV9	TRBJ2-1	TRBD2	CASSVGGGGKNNEQFF	TGTGCCAGCAGCGTAGGTGGGGGAGGGAAGAACAATGAGCAGTTCTTC
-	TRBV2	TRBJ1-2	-	CASRTSGRGYGYTF	TGTGCCAGCAGGACATCAGGTAGAGGGTATGGCTACACCTTC
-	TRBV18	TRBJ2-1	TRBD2	CASSPRMTSGSMGGEQFF	TGTGCCAGCTCACCACGGATGACTAGCGGGTCCATGGGGGGTGAGCAGTTCTTC
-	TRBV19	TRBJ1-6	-	CASSIRELSGNSPLHF	TGTGCCAGTAGTATCCGGGAGCTCTCCGGAAATTCACCCCTCCACTTT
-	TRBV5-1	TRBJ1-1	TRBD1	CASSPTGVEYTEAFF	TGCGCCAGCAGCCCGACAGGGGTGGAGTACACTGAAGCTTTCTTT
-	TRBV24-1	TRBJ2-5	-	CATAETLGEETQYF	TGTGCCACCGCCGAAACCCTCGGAGAAGAGACCCAGTACTTC
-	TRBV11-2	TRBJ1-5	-	CASSPGGISNQPQHF	TGTGCCAGCAGCCCCGGCGGGATAAGCAATCAGCCCCAGCATTTT
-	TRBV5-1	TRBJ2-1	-	CASSLEVAHEQFF	TGCGCCAGCAGCTTGGAGGTAGCCCATGAGCAGTTCTTC
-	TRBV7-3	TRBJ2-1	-	CASSRTVYNGQFF	TGTGCCAGCAGCCGGACAGTTTACAATGGGCAGTTCTTC
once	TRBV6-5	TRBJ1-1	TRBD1	CASNRGSGTEAFF	TGTGCCAGCAACAGGGGGTCCGGGACTGAAGCTTTCTTT
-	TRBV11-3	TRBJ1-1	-	CASSPGGGYWGTEAFF	TGTGCCAGCAGCCCCGGGGGAGGGTATTGGGGCACTGAAGCTTTCTTT
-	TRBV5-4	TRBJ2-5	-	CASSLAGPETQYF	TGTGCCAGCAGCTTGGCTGGCCCAGAGACCCAGTACTTC
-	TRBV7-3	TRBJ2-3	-	CASSPGSTDTQYF	TGTGCCAGCAGCCCGGGGAGCACAGATACGCAGTATTTT
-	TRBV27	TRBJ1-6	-	CASSLGAGALHF	TGTGCCAGCAGTTTAGGGGCTGGAGCCCTCCACTTT
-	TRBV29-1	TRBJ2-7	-	CSAATGNEQYF	TGCAGCGCCGCAACAGGGAACGAGCAGTACTTC
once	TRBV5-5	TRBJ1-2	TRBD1	CASSFAGQGADGYTF	TGTGCCAGCAGCTTTGCGGGACAGGGGGCGGATGGCTACACCTTC
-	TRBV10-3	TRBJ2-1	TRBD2	CAIRVGGLDNEQFF	TGTGCCATCAGGGTCGGGGGACTAGACAATGAGCAGTTCTTC
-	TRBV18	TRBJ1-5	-	CASSATGRGDQPQHF	TGTGCCAGCTCAGCGACAGGTCGAGGGGATCAGCCCCAGCATTTT
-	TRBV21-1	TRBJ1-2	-	CASSNKSEGRGSSGYTF	TGTGCCAGCAGCAACAAGTCTGAAGGACGGGGGAGCTCTGGCTACACCTTC
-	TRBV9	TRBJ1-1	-	CASSVGRNTEAFF	TGTGCCAGCAGCGTAGGCAGGAACACTGAAGCTTTCTTT
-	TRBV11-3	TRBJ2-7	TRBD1	CASSVTGTVHYEQYF	TGTGCCAGCAGCGTCACCGGGACAGTTCACTACGAGCAGTACTTC
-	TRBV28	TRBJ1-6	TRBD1	CASTTTGVGNSPLHF	TGTGCCAGCACCACAACAGGGGTGGGAAATTCACCCCTCCACTTT
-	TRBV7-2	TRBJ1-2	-	CASSHRLPSRGGNYYGYTF	TGTGCCAGCAGCCACCGCCTACCCTCCCGGGGAGGCAACTATTATGGCTACACCTTC
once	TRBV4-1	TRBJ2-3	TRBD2	CASSQGTGLAGTTDTQYF	TGCGCCAGCAGCCAAGGGACCGGACTAGCGGGAACCACAGATACGCAGTATTTT
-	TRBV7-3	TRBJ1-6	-	CASSDRGGSYNSPLHF	TGTGCCAGCAGCGATCGGGGGGGCTCCTATAATTCACCCCTCCACTTT
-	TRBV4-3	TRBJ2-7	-	CASSQDGGWTYEQYF	TGCGCCAGCAGCCAAGATGGAGGGTGGACCTACGAGCAGTACTTC
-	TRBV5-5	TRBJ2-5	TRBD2	CASSLGLGRDQTQYF	TGTGCCAGCAGCCTCGGCCTTGGGAGGGACCAGACCCAGTACTTC
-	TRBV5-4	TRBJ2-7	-	CASSFPAQAEQYF	TGTGCCAGCAGCTTCCCGGCACAGGCCGAGCAGTACTTC
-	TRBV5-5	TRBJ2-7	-	CASSLVASGGYEQYF	TGTGCCAGCAGCTTGGTCGCCAGCGGTGGCTACGAGCAGTACTTC
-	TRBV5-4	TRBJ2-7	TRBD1	CASSPRDRLYEQYF	TGTGCCAGCAGCCCACGGGACAGGCTCTACGAGCAGTACTTC
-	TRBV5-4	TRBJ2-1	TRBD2	CASSLVGTKKDNEQFF	TGTGCCAGCAGCTTGGTTGGGACTAAAAAGGACAATGAGCAGTTCTTC
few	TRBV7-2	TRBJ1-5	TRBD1	CASRSGTGNQPQHF	TGTGCCAGCAGATCCGGGACAGGGAATCAGCCCCAGCATTTT
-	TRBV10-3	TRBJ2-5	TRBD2	CAISEGISGEETQYF	TGTGCCATCAGTGAGGGAATTAGCGGGGAAGAGACCCAGTACTTC
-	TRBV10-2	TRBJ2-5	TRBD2	CASSAGGLGETQYF	TGCGCCAGCAGTGCGGGGGGGCTGGGAGAGACCCAGTACTTC
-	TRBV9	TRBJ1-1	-	CASSRDPRVDTEAFF	TGTGCCAGCAGCCGAGACCCGCGGGTGGACACTGAAGCTTTCTTT
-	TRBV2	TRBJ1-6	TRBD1	CASRRDSDLGFPLHF	TGTGCCAGCAGGAGGGACAGTGACCTTGGGTTTCCCCTCCACTTT
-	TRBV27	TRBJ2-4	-	CASREGGSGNIQYF	TGTGCCAGCAGAGAGGGGGGGTCGGGGAACATTCAGTACTTC
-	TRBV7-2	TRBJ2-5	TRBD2	CASSLRERGAGETQYF	TGTGCCAGCAGCTTACGTGAGCGGGGGGCCGGGGAGACCCAGTACTTC